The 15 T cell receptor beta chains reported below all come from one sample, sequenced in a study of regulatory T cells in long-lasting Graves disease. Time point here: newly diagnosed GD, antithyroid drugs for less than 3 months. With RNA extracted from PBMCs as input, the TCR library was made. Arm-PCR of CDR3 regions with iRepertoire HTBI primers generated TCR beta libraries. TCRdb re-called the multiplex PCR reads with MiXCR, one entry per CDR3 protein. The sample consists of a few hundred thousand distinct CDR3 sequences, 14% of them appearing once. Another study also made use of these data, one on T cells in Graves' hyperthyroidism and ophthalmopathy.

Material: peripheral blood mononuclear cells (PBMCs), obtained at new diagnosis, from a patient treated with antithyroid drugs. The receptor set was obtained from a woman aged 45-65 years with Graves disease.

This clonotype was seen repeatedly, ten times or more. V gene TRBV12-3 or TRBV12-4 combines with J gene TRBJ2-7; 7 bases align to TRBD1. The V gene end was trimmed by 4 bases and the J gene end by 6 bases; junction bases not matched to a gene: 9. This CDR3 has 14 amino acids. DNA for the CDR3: TGTGCCAGCAGTTACCGTTCAGGGGGTGCCGAGCAGTACTTC. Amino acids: CASSYRSGGAEQYF.

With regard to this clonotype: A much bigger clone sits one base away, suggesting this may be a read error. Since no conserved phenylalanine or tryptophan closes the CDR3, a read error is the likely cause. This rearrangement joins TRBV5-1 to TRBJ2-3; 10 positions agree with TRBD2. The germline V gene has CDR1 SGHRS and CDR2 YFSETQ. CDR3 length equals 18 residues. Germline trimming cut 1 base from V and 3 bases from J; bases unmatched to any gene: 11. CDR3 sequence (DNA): TGCGCCAGCAGCTTGTTCTCTAGCGGGAGAACGGGAACAGATACGCAGTATCTT. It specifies CASSLFSSGRTGTDTQYL.

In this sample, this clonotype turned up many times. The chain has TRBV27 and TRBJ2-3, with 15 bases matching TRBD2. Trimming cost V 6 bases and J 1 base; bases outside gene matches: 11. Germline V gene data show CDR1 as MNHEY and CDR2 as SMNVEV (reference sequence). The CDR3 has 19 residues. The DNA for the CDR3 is TGTGCCAGCAGCCCCCTAGGTCGGACTAGCGGGAGGGGCACAGATACGCAGTATTTT. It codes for CASSPLGRTSGRGTDTQYF.

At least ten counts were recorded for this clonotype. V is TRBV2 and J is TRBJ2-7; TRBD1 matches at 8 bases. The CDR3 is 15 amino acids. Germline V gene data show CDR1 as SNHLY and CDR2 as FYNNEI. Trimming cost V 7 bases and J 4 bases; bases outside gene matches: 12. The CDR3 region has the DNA TGTGCCAGCACCCCGAGGCTGGGACAGGCTTACGAGCAGTACTTC. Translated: CASTPRLGQAYEQYF.

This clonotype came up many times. CDR3 loop: CATSDPGRGGSYEQYF. The CDR3 DNA reads TGTGCCACCAGTGATCCAGGGCGAGGCGGCTCCTACGAGCAGTACTTC. The chain recombines TRBV24-1 with TRBJ2-7; possibly TRBD1 for D (5 bases). Per the germline V gene, CDR1 is KGHDR and CDR2 is SFDVKD. V dropped 3 bases and J dropped 0 bases, with 14 bases sitting between them. The CDR3 sequence is 16 residues long.

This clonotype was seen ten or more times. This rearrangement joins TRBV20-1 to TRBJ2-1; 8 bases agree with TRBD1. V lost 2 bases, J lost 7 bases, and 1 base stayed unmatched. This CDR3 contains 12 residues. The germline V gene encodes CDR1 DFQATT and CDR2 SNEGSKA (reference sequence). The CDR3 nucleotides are TGCAGTGCTAGAAGACAGGGGAATGAGCAGTTCTTC. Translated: CSARRQGNEQFF.

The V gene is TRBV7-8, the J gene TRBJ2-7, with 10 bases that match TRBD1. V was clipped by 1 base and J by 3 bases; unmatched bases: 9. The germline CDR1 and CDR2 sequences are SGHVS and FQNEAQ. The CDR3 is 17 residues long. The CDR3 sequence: CASSLGMPGQGIYEQYF. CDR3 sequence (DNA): TGTGCCAGCAGCTTAGGGATGCCGGGACAGGGGATCTACGAGCAGTACTTC.

For the CDR3, the DNA is TGCGCCAGCAGATCTACTAGCACAGATACGCAGTATTTT. Protein product: CASRSTSTDTQYF. V and J are TRBV5-1 and TRBJ2-3; D is uncertain. This CDR3 has 13 amino acids. Per the germline V gene, CDR1 is SGHRS and CDR2 is YFSETQ. Between the trimmed V and J ends, which lost 5 bases and 0 bases, there was a span of 7 bases.

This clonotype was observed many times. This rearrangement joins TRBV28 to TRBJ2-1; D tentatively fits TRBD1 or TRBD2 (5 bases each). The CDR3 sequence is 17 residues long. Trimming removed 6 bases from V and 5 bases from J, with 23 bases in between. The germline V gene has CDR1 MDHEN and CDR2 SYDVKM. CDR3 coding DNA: TGTGCCAGCAGCCCCGGGGCTGCTAGCCCGCCCCACAATGAGCAGTTCTTC. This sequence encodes CASSPGAASPPHNEQFF.

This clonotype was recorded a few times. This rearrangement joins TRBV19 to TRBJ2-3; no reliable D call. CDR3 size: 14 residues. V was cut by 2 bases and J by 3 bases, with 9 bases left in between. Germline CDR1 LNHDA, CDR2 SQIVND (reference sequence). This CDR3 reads CASSIQQSTDTQYF. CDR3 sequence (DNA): TGTGCCAGTAGTATACAGCAGTCTACAGATACGCAGTATTTT. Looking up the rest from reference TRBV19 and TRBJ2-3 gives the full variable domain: DGGITQSPKYLFRKEGQNVTLSCEQNLNHDAMYWYRQDPGQGLRLIYYSQIVNDFQKGDIAEGYSVSREKKESFPLTVTSAQKNPTAFYLCASSIQQSTDTQYFGPGTRLTVL.

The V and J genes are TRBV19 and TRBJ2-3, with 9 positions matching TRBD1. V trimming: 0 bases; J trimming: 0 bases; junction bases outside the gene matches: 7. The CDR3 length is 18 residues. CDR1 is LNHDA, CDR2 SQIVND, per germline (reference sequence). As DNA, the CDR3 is TGTGCCAGTAGTATAGATTCACCGGGACAGGGAAGCACAGATACGCAGTATTTT. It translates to CASSIDSPGQGSTDTQYF. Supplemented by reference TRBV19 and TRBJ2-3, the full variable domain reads DGGITQSPKYLFRKEGQNVTLSCEQNLNHDAMYWYRQDPGQGLRLIYYSQIVNDFQKGDIAEGYSVSREKKESFPLTVTSAQKNPTAFYLCASSIDSPGQGSTDTQYFGPGTRLTVL.

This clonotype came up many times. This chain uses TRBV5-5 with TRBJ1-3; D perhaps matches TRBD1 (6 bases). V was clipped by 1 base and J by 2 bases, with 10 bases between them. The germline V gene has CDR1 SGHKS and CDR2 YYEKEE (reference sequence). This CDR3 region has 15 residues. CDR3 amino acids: CASSLTGATGNTIYF. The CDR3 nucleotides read TGTGCCAGCAGCTTGACGGGGGCAACTGGAAACACCATATATTTT.

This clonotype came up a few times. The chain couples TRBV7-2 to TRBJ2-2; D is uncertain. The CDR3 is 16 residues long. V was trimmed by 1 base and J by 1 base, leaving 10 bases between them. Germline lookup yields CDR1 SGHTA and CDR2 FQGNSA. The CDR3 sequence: CASSLEAVGNTGELFF. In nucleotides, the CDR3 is TGTGCCAGCAGCTTAGAAGCAGTTGGGAACACCGGGGAGCTGTTTTTT.

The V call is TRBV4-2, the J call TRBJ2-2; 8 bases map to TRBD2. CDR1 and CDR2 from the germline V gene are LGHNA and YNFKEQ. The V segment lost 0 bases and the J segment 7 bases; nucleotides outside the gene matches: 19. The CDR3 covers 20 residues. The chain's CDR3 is CASSQDHNDPAGVGGGELFF. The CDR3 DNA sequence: TGTGCCAGCAGCCAAGATCATAATGACCCAGCGGGAGTAGGCGGCGGGGAGCTGTTTTTT.

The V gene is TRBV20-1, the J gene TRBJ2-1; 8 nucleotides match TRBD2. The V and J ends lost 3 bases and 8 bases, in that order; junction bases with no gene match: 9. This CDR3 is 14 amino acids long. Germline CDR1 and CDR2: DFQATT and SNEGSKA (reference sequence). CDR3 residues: CSASSASGSDEQFF. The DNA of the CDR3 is TGCAGTGCTAGTTCGGCTAGCGGGTCAGATGAGCAGTTCTTC.